These 18 T cell receptor beta chains came from one sample sequenced in a study of blood T cell repertoires in COVID-19. Assay: immunoSEQ multiplex PCR; the TCRdb copy retains only in-frame clones and omits some. The sample has more than 85,000 clones, 70% to 85% seen once. Sequenced sample: peripheral blood. The receptors were sampled from a human donor in a cohort sampled during active COVID-19.

Relative to its sample, this clone is medium-sized. The chain employs TRBV19 and TRBJ1-4; D call uncertain. The CDR3 extends over 13 amino acids. V was pared by 3 bases and J by 8 bases, with 10 bases between. The germline V gene encodes CDR1 LNHDA and CDR2 SQIVND (reference sequence). The DNA of the CDR3 is TGTGCCAGTAGTATCAACGGGAGGGAAAAACTGTTTTTT. Translation: CASSINGREKLFF.

This clone was counted a few times. The chain links TRBV14 to TRBJ1-2, with D tentatively TRBD1 (5 bases). The germline CDR1 and CDR2 sequences are SGHDN and FVKESK. The CDR3 spans 13 residues. V gave up 1 base and J gave up 4 bases, with 7 bases separating them. This CDR3 is CASSQGQFYGYTF. DNA for the CDR3: TGTGCCAGCAGCCAAGGACAGTTCTATGGCTACACCTTC. Combining the CDR3 with reference TRBV14 and TRBJ1-2 gives the whole variable domain EAGVTQFPSHSVIEKGQTVTLRCDPISGHDNLYWYRRVMGKEIKFLLHFVKESKQDESGMPNNRFLAERTGGTYSTLKVQPAELEDSGVYFCASSQGQFYGYTFGSGTRLTVV.

This rearrangement joins TRBV6-5 to TRBJ1-2, with D unresolved. Trimming left V 6 bases short and J 8 bases short, with 13 bases between. This CDR3 is built from 12 residues. The germline V gene has CDR1 MNHEY and CDR2 SVGAGI. The CDR3 spells CASRAGREGYTF. CDR3 in DNA: TGTGCCAGCAGGGCAGGCCGTGAGGGCTACACCTTC.

This chain links TRBV2 with TRBJ2-5, with TRBD2 matching over 11 bases. The CDR3 consists of 15 residues. Germline V lookup: CDR1 SNHLY, CDR2 FYNNEI. V was pared by 2 bases and J by 6 bases, with 5 bases of the junction left unmatched. The CDR3 coding sequence is TGTGCCAGCAGTGAAAGACTAGCGGGGAGGAAGACCCAGTACTTC. Translating it yields CASSERLAGRKTQYF.

This clone was counted a few times. The CDR3 protein is CSASGSGRSGEQYF. The CDR3, as DNA: TGCAGTGCTAGTGGTAGCGGGAGGTCGGGGGAGCAGTACTTC. V is TRBV20-1 and J is TRBJ2-7; 10 bases match TRBD2. CDR3 length equals 14 residues. J lost 7 bases, V lost 3 bases, and 9 bases had no gene match. Germline V gene sequence: CDR1 DFQATT, CDR2 SNEGSKA (reference sequence).

This chain uses TRBV5-5 with TRBJ2-5; 9 bases fit TRBD1. After removal of 3 bases from V and 5 bases from J, the junction contained 5 bases not matched to a gene. Looked up from germline, CDR1 is SGHKS and CDR2 is YYEKEE (reference sequence). The CDR3 has 14 amino acids. Written as DNA, the CDR3 is TGTGCCAGCAGCTCTGGACAGGGGAGGGAGACCCAGTACTTC. This translates into CASSSGQGRETQYF. Using reference TRBV5-5 and TRBJ2-5 for the parts outside the CDR3, the full variable domain is DAGVTQSPTHLIKTRGQQVTLRCSPISGHKSVSWYQQVLGQGPQFIFQYYEKEERGRGNFPDRFSARQFPNYSSELNVNALLLGDSALYLCASSSGQGRETQYFGPGTRLLVL.

V gene TRBV27 combines with J gene TRBJ1-6, with D possibly being TRBD1 (6 bases). Trimming removed 6 bases at V and 10 bases at J, with 19 bases between. The CDR3 is made up of 15 amino acids. Germline V gene data show CDR1 as MNHEY and CDR2 as SMNVEV (reference sequence). The CDR3 DNA is TGTGCCAGCAGGACAACCACCGGCCAGGGGTCACCCCTCCACTTT. Translated, it gives CASRTTTGQGSPLHF.

The chain carries TRBV2 and TRBJ1-5, with 7 bases matching TRBD1. V shed 8 bases, J shed 4 bases, and the junction held 11 bases outside the gene matches. Germline CDR1 is SNHLY and CDR2 is FYNNEI. The CDR3 covers 15 residues. CDR3: CASQGEPEGNQPQHF. The CDR3 nucleotides read TGTGCCAGCCAGGGGGAGCCTGAGGGTAATCAGCCCCAGCATTTT.

The chain is built from TRBV5-4 and TRBJ2-2, with 10 bases fitting TRBD2. Germline V gives CDR1 SGHNT, CDR2 YYREEE (reference sequence). V lost 4 bases, J lost 10 bases, and 10 bases stayed unmatched. This CDR3 has 15 amino acids. Here the CDR3 DNA reads TGTGCCAGCAGCGTTTCCGGGACTAGCGTGGAGGAGCTGTTTTTT. Its protein product is CASSVSGTSVEELFF.

This clone was detected only a few times. The rearrangement joins TRBV5-1 to TRBJ1-5; no definite D call. V was pared by 3 bases and J by 7 bases, with 17 bases between. In germline, CDR1 is SGHRS, CDR2 YFSETQ. This CDR3 is built from 15 residues. CDR3 sequence reads: CASSSTGLSWQPQHF. The DNA of the CDR3 is TGCGCCAGCAGCTCCACTGGACTCTCATGGCAGCCCCAGCATTTT.

The genes are TRBV7-9 and TRBJ2-2, with D perhaps matching TRBD2 (6 bases). The germline CDR1 and CDR2 sequences are SEHNR and FQNEAQ (reference sequence). CDR3 length: 14 amino acids. The germline V and J ends were trimmed by 3 bases and 7 bases, with 12 bases remaining between them. CDR3 protein: CASSFSRGGGELFF. The CDR3 DNA follows: TGTGCCAGCAGCTTCAGTAGGGGAGGCGGGGAGCTGTTTTTT.

The count of this clone is one. J is TRBJ2-7 and V is TRBV29-1, with 9 bases lining up with TRBD2. This CDR3 has 15 amino acids. The ends lost 3 bases at V and 3 bases at J; junction bases unmatched: 9. The germline gives CDR1 SQVTM, CDR2 ANQGSEA. CDR3 amino acids: CSVEGLAGTFYEQYF. CDR3 in DNA: TGCAGCGTTGAGGGGCTAGCGGGGACTTTCTACGAGCAGTACTTC.

The chain couples TRBV6-5 to TRBJ2-5; 8 nucleotides align to TRBD2. The germline gives CDR1 MNHEY, CDR2 SVGAGI. The CDR3 runs 14 residues. Trimming cost V 8 bases and J 2 bases; bases outside gene matches: 7. This CDR3 is CASSRAGGQETQYF. In DNA, the CDR3 is TGTGCCAGCTCCCGGGCGGGGGGACAAGAGACCCAGTACTTC.

The chain uses TRBV27 and TRBJ2-2; TRBD1 agrees at 9 bases. The J segment lost 4 bases and the V segment lost 6 bases, leaving 9 bases of the junction unmatched. From germline, CDR1 is MNHEY and CDR2 SMNVEV (reference sequence). The CDR3 length is 16 residues. The CDR3 loop is CASSPNRGPATGELFF. For the CDR3, the DNA is TGTGCCAGCAGCCCAAACAGGGGGCCGGCCACCGGGGAGCTGTTTTTT.

This chain uses TRBV10-3 with TRBJ2-3, with a tentative D call TRBD2 (7 bases). From germline, CDR1 is ENHRY and CDR2 SYGVKD. V was clipped by 6 bases and J by 14 bases, with 18 bases between them. The CDR3 length is 12 residues. The CDR3 DNA reads TGTGCCATCAGCGATACAGGGAGGGCACGGTATTTT. It encodes CAISDTGRARYF.

The chain links TRBV5-6 to TRBJ2-4, with D uncertain. Deletions cut 1 base from V and 0 bases from J, with 8 bases between. This CDR3 is 15 amino acids long. The germline gives CDR1 SGHDT, CDR2 YYEEEE. Here the CDR3 DNA reads TGTGCCAGCAGCTTGTTGTTACTAGCCAAAAACATTCAGTACTTC. This gives the protein CASSLLLLAKNIQYF.

The J gene is TRBJ2-5, the V gene TRBV10-3; TRBD2 agrees at 7 bases. The J segment lost 5 bases and the V segment lost 8 bases, leaving 11 bases of the junction unmatched. CDR1 ENHRY and CDR2 SYGVKD come from the germline V gene. This CDR3 region has 14 residues. This chain's CDR3 is CAIGEGREYETQYF. The DNA of the CDR3 is TGTGCCATCGGGGAGGGGCGGGAGTATGAGACCCAGTACTTC.

The chain has TRBV4-1 and TRBJ2-1; TRBD2 matches 8 bases. This CDR3 spans 16 amino acids. Germline V gives CDR1 MGHRA, CDR2 YSYEKL. The V and J ends lost 3 bases and 8 bases, in that order; junction bases with no gene match: 12. CDR3 amino acids: CASSHSLSGSRDEQFF. CDR3 DNA: TGCGCCAGCAGCCACTCCCTGAGCGGGAGTCGTGATGAGCAGTTCTTC.